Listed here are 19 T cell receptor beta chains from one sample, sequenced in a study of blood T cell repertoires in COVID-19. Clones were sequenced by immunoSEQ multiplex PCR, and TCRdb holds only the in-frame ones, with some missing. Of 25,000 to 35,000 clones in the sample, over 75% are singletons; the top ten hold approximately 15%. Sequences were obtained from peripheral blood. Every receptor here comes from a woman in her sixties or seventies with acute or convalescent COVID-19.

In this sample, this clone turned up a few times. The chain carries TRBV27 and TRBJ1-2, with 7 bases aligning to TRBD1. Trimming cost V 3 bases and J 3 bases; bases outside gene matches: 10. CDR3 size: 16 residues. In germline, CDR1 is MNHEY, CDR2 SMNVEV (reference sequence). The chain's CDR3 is CASSFLRQGSHYGYTF. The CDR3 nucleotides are TGTGCCAGCAGTTTTCTCAGACAGGGAAGCCACTATGGCTACACCTTC.

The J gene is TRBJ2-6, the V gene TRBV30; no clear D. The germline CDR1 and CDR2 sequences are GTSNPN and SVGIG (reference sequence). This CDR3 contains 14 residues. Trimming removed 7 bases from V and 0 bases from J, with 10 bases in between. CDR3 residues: CAFPSRSGANVLTF. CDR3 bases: TGTGCCTTCCCGAGCCGCTCTGGGGCCAACGTCCTGACTTTC.

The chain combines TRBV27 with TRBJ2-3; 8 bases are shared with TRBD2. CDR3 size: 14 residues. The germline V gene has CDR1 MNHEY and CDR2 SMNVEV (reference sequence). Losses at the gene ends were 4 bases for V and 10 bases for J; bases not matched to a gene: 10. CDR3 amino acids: CASSSSGGVGAQYF. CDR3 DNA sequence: TGTGCCAGCAGTTCCAGCGGGGGTGTGGGGGCGCAGTATTTT.

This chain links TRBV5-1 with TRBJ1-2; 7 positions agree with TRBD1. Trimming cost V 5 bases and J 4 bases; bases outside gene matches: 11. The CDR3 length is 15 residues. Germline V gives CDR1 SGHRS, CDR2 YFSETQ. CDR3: CASRSSGQVGYGYTF. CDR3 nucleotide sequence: TGCGCCAGCAGATCCTCTGGACAGGTCGGCTATGGCTACACCTTC. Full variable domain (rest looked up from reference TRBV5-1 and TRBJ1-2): KAGVTQTPRYLIKTRGQQVTLSCSPISGHRSVSWYQQTPGQGLQFLFEYFSETQRNKGNFPGRFSGRQFSNSRSEMNVSTLELGDSALYLCASRSSGQVGYGYTFGSGTRLTVV.

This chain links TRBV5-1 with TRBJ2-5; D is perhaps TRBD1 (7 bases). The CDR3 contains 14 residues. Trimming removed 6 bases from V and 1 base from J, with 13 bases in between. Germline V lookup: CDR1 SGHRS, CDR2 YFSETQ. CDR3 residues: CASNGGQLQETQYF. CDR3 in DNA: TGCGCCAGCAACGGGGGACAGCTCCAAGAGACCCAGTACTTC. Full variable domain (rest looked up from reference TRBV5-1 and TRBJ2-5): KAGVTQTPRYLIKTRGQQVTLSCSPISGHRSVSWYQQTPGQGLQFLFEYFSETQRNKGNFPGRFSGRQFSNSRSEMNVSTLELGDSALYLCASNGGQLQETQYFGPGTRLLVL.

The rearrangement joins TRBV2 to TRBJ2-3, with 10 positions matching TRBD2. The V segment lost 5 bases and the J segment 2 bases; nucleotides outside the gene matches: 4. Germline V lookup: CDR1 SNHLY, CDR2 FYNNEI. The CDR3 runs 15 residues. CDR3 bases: TGTGCCAGCAGTCGCACTAGCGGGATCACAGATACGCAGTATTTT. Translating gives CASSRTSGITDTQYF.

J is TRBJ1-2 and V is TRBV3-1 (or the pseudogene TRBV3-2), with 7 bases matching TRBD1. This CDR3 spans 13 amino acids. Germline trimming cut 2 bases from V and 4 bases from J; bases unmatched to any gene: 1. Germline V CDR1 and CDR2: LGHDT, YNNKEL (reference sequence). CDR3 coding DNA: TGTGCCAGCAGCCAACGACAGGGCTATGGCTACACCTTC. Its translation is CASSQRQGYGYTF.

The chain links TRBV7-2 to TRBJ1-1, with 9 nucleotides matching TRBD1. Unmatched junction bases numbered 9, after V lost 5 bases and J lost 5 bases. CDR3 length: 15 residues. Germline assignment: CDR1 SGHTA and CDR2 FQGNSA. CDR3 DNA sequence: TGTGCCAGCAGCCCACAGGGGGCGCGGAGGACTGAAGCTTTCTTT. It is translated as CASSPQGARRTEAFF.

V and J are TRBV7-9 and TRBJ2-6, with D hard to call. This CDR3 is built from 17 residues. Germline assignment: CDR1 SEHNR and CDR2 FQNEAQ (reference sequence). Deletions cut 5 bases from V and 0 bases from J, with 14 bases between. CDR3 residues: CASSPLWSSSGANVLTF. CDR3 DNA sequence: TGTGCCAGCAGCCCCCTGTGGAGTTCCTCTGGGGCCAACGTCCTGACTTTC.

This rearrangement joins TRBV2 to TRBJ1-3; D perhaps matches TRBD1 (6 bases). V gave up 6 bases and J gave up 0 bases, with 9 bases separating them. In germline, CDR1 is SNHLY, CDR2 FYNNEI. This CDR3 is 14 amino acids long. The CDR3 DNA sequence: TGTGCCAGCAGACAGGGCCGCTCTGGAAACACCATATATTTT. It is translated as CASRQGRSGNTIYF.

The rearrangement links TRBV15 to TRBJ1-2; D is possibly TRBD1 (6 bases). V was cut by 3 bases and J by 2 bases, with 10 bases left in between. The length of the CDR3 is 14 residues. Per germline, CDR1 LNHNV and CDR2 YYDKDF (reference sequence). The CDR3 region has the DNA TGTGCCACCAGCAGGGAACAGGGAAACTATGGCTACACCTTC. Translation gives CATSREQGNYGYTF. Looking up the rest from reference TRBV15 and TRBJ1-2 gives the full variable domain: DAMVIQNPRYQVTQFGKPVTLSCSQTLNHNVMYWYQQKSSQAPKLLFHYYDKDFNNEADTPDNFQSRRPNTSFCFLDIRSPGLGDTAMYLCATSREQGNYGYTFGSGTRLTVV.

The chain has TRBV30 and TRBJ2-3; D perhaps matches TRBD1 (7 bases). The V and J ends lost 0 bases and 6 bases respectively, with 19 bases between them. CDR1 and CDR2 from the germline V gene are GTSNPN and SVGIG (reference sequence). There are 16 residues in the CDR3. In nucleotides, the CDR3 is TGTGCCTGGAGTGTTTCCGGAGGGGGCCTTACGGATACGCAGTATTTT. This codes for CAWSVSGGGLTDTQYF.

DNA for the CDR3: TGCAGCGTTGAAGATACGGTATATGGCTACACCTTC. Its protein is CSVEDTVYGYTF. The J gene is TRBJ1-2, the V gene TRBV29-1; D gene uncertain. Germline V gene lookup returns CDR1 SQVTM and CDR2 ANQGSEA. With 0 bases removed from V and 5 bases from J, the gap between germline ends came to 7 bases. CDR3 size: 12 residues. The full variable domain, with the rest looked up from reference TRBV29-1 and TRBJ1-2, is SAVISQKPSRDICQRGTSLTIQCQVDSQVTMMFWYRQQPGQSLTLIATANQGSEATYESGFVIDKFPISRPNLTFSTLTVSNMSPEDSSIYLCSVEDTVYGYTFGSGTRLTVV.

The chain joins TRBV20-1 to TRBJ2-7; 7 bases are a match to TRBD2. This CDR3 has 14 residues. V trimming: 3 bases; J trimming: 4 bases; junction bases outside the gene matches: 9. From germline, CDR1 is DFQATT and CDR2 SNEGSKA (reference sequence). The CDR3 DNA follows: TGCAGTGCTAGTCCAGGCGGGGGAACTTACGAGCAGTACTTC. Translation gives CSASPGGGTYEQYF.

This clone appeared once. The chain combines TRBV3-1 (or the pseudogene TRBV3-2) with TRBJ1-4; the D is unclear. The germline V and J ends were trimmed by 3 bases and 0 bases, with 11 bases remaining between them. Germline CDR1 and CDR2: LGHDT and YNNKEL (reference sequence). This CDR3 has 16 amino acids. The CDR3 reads CASSQGARATNEKLFF. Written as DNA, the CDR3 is TGTGCCAGCAGCCAGGGCGCACGTGCAACTAATGAAAAACTGTTTTTT.

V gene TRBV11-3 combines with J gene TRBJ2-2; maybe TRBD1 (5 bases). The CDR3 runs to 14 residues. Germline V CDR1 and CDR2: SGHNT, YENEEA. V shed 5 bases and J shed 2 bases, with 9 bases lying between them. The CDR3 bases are TGTGCCAGCAGCAACCAGGGTAACACCGGGGAGCTGTTTTTT. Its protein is CASSNQGNTGELFF.

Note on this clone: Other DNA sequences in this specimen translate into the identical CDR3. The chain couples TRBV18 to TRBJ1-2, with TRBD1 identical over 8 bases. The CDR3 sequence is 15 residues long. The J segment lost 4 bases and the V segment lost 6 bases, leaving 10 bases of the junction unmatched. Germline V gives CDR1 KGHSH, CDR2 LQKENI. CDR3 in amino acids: CASSPGTGPIYGYTF. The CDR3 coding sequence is TGTGCCAGCTCGCCCGGGACAGGTCCCATCTATGGCTACACCTTC. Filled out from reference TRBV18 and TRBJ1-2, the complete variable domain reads NAGVMQNPRHLVRRRGQEARLRCSPMKGHSHVYWYRQLPEEGLKFMVYLQKENIIDESGMPKERFSAEFPKEGPSILRIQQVVRGDSAAYFCASSPGTGPIYGYTFGSGTRLTVV.

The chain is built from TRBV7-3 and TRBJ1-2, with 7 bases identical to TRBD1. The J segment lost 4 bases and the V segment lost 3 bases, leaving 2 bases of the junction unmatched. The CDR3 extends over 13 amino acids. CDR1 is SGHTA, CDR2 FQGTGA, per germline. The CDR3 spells CASSLTGTYGYTF. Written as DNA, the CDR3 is TGTGCCAGCAGCTTGACAGGGACCTATGGCTACACCTTC.

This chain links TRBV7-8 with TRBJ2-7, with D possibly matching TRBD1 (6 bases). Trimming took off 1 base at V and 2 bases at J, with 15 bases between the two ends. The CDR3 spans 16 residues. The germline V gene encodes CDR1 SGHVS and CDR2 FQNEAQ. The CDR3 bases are TGTGCCAGCAGCTTAGTTAGGGCAGGGGAGCCCTACGAGCAGTACTTC. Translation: CASSLVRAGEPYEQYF.